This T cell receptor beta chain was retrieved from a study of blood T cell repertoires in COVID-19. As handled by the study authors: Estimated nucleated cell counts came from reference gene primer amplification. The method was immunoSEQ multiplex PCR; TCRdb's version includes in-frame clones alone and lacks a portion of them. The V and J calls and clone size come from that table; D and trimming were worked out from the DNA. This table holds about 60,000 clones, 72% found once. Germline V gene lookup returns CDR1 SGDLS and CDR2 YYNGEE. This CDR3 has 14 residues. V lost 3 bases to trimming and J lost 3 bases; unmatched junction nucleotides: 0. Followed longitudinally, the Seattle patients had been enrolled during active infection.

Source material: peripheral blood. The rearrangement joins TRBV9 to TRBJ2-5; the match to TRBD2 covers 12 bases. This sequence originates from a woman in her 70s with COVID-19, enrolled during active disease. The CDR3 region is CASSGTSGEETQYF. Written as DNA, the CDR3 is TGTGCCAGCAGCGGGACTAGCGGGGAAGAGACCCAGTACTTC.